This TCR beta chain was retrieved from a study of CXCR3-negative and CXCR3-positive naive CD8 T cells. Study-level information: Summed over all libraries, TRB reads came to approximately 140 million, with about 1.5 +/- 0.3 million per library. Notes on the study in general: The study found CXCR3 expression partially decreased after cryopreservation and ran most assays on fresh PBMCs. Compared with CXCR3-negative naive cells, CXCR3-positive naive cells showed more hydrophobic TRB CDR3s. High diversity, comparable across both naive subsets, contrasted with much lower diversity in memory CD8+ cells.

Note on this clonotype: Its target is not known.

Germline CDR1 and CDR2: SGHDN and FVKESK. There are 14 residues in the CDR3. Libraries were UMI-labeled 5' RACE TRB cDNA. TCRdb re-called the 5' RACE reads and shows each CDR3 protein once, DNA omitted. The table gives about 84,000 distinct CDR3 sequences; the top ten clones make up about 0.62% of it. V gene TRBV14 combines with J gene TRBJ2-7; absent DNA, TCRdb's TRBD1 call cannot be checked. The specimen was naive CXCR3+ CD8+ T cells from blood. Subset reported: CD45RO-CCR7+CD27+CD95- naive CD8+ T cells expressing CXCR3 (TNR3+). This clonotype was sampled from a human donor in good health. Some clones in this sample may be carry-over from other donors' samples. CDR3 amino acids: CASSRGGVSYEQYF.